This TCR beta chain is drawn from a study of cytomegalovirus exposure and HLA in healthy donors. Study results and limitations: Evidence from a later analysis indicated that most CMV-associated TCR beta chains looked HLA-restricted. Diagnosis of cytomegalovirus status made by the classifier reportedly showed high specificity and sensitivity. More clonal expansion characterized HLA-associated TCR beta chains than equally common others in a later analysis.

PCR used 60 Vbeta primers and 13 Jbeta primers. Measured with immunoSEQ multiplex PCR; TCRdb has only the in-frame clones, and not every one. The data contain approximately 130,000 clones, around 83% of them singletons. Likely unrecorded immune exposures existed in these nominally healthy donors. V lost 1 base to trimming and J lost 6 bases, with 9 bases between them. Germline loops: CDR1 SGDLS, CDR2 YYNGEE. The CDR3 covers 13 residues. Note on this clone: Its antigen is unidentified.

The receptor was derived from a woman aged 45-60 years in good health and CMV-seropositive. This chain joins TRBV9 and TRBJ2-3, with unresolved D. The sample comprised PBMCs. The CDR3: CASSVPGQDTQYF. The CDR3 nucleotides are TGTGCCAGCAGCGTACCTGGTCAGGATACGCAGTATTTT.